This T cell receptor beta chain was retrieved from a study of cytomegalovirus exposure and HLA in healthy donors. Germline CDR1 reads SQVTM; CDR2 reads ANQGSEA. CDR3 length: 14 amino acids. Trimming stripped 2 bases from V and 0 bases from J, with 9 bases between. Study results and caveats: Several of the most significant clusters were apparently associated with common viral pathogens in a later analysis. Later analysis demonstrated an association between a missense DCLRE1C variant and TCR beta V- and J-gene trimming. Sequencing likely generated an artifact that appeared as a cluster of highly shared sequence variants.

Worth noting for this clone: As yet, its antigen is unknown.

Amplification used 60 Vbeta primers and 13 Jbeta primers. Generated by immunoSEQ multiplex PCR, the TCRdb table keeps only in-frame clones and is missing some. This table has 83,000 or so clones, 75% to 85% appearing once. This cohort consisted of healthy bone marrow donors. The source is a woman aged 40 to 49 in good health and CMV-seropositive. The gene calls are TRBV29-1 and TRBJ2-3, with D perhaps TRBD1 (6 bases). Sequencing was done on a sample of PBMCs. In DNA, the CDR3 is TGCAGCGTTGAAACAGGGCTAAGCACAGATACGCAGTATTTT. It codes for CSVETGLSTDTQYF.